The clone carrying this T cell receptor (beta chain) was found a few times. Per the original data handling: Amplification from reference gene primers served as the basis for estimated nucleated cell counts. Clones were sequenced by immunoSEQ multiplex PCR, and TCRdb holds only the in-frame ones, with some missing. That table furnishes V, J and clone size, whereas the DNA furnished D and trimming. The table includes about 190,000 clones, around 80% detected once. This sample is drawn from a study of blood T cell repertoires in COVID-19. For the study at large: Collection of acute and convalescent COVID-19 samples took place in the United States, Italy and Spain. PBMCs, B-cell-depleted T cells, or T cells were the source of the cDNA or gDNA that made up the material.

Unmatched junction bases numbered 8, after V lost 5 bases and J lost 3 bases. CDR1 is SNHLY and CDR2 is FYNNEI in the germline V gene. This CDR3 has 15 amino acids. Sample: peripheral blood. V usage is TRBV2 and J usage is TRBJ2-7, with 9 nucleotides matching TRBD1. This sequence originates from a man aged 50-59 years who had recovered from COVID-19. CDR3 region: CASSTPGQGFYEQYF. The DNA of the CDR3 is TGTGCCAGCAGTACTCCGGGACAGGGTTTCTACGAGCAGTACTTC.